The 13 T cell receptor beta chains below all came from one sample that was sequenced in a study of blood T cell repertoires in COVID-19. The method was immunoSEQ multiplex PCR; TCRdb's version includes in-frame clones alone and lacks a portion of them. The sample has roughly 67,000 clones, 76% seen once. The sample consisted of peripheral blood. The receptors originated from a woman aged 45-59 years with active or convalescent COVID-19.

This sequence joins TRBV6-6 and TRBJ1-2, with 9 bases that match TRBD1. The CDR3 covers 12 residues. Per the germline V gene, CDR1 is MNHNY and CDR2 is SVGAGI (reference sequence). V shed 6 bases, J shed 8 bases, and the junction held 4 bases outside the gene matches. CDR3 in amino acids: CASSRDRVGYTF. CDR3 in DNA: TGTGCCAGCAGCCGGGACAGGGTCGGCTACACCTTC.

The chain carries TRBV5-1 and TRBJ1-1; 7 bases are shared with TRBD1. V shed 7 bases and J 5 bases; nucleotides not matched to a gene: 5. Germline CDR1 is SGHRS and CDR2 is YFSETQ. The CDR3 runs 12 residues. CDR3 sequence reads: CASRTGETEAFF. The CDR3 bases are TGCGCCAGCCGAACAGGGGAGACTGAAGCTTTCTTT. The variable domain in full, completed from reference TRBV5-1 and TRBJ1-1, reads KAGVTQTPRYLIKTRGQQVTLSCSPISGHRSVSWYQQTPGQGLQFLFEYFSETQRNKGNFPGRFSGRQFSNSRSEMNVSTLELGDSALYLCASRTGETEAFFGQGTRLTVV.

The chain employs TRBV9 and TRBJ2-2; 7 positions agree with TRBD2. This CDR3 has 16 amino acids. The J segment lost 6 bases and the V segment lost 6 bases, leaving 14 bases of the junction unmatched. Germline V gene lookup returns CDR1 SGDLS and CDR2 YYNGEE. CDR3: CASNPGLVGEAGELFF. In DNA, the CDR3 is TGTGCCAGCAATCCCGGACTAGTCGGTGAGGCCGGGGAGCTGTTTTTT.

This chain uses TRBV5-1 with TRBJ2-5; possible D gene TRBD2, 6 bases. The CDR3 loop spans 14 amino acids. V lost 3 bases, J lost 4 bases, and 13 bases lay in between. The germline gives CDR1 SGHRS, CDR2 YFSETQ. Here the CDR3 reads CASSSTKGGETQYF. The CDR3 coding sequence is TGCGCCAGCAGCTCTACCAAGGGAGGAGAGACCCAGTACTTC.

This clone was seen only a few times. The rearrangement links TRBV19 to TRBJ1-1; D ambiguous. The V gene's germline CDR1 is LNHDA and CDR2 SQIVND (reference sequence). Trimming left V 1 base short and J 0 bases short, with 9 bases between. This CDR3 is 15 amino acids long. CDR3 residues: CASSIGAGMNTEAFF. The CDR3 DNA sequence: TGTGCCAGTAGTATAGGGGCGGGGATGAACACTGAAGCTTTCTTT. The variable domain in full, with the rest retrieved from reference TRBV19 and TRBJ1-1, is DGGITQSPKYLFRKEGQNVTLSCEQNLNHDAMYWYRQDPGQGLRLIYYSQIVNDFQKGDIAEGYSVSREKKESFPLTVTSAQKNPTAFYLCASSIGAGMNTEAFFGQGTRLTVV.

This chain links TRBV30 with TRBJ1-2; no firm D call. CDR1 GTSNPN and CDR2 SVGIG come from the germline V gene (reference sequence). This CDR3 spans 12 amino acids. The V end was cut by 1 base, the J end by 3 bases, with 6 bases between. This CDR3 is CAWSERDYGYTF. In nucleotides, the CDR3 is TGTGCCTGGAGTGAACGGGACTATGGCTACACCTTC.

The chain recombines TRBV15 with TRBJ1-1; D is unclear. CDR3 length: 15 residues. V shed 3 bases and J shed 2 bases, with 13 bases lying between them. CDR1 and CDR2 from the germline V gene are LNHNV and YYDKDF (reference sequence). DNA of the CDR3: TGTGCCACCAGCAGGGGCAGAGCCGAAAACACTGAAGCTTTCTTT. Translation gives CATSRGRAENTEAFF.

This chain joins TRBV10-3 and TRBJ1-1; TRBD1 matches at 8 bases. The J segment lost 0 bases and the V segment lost 5 bases, leaving 8 bases of the junction unmatched. The CDR3 sequence is 16 residues long. Germline V gene data show CDR1 as ENHRY and CDR2 as SYGVKD. CDR3 bases: TGTGCCATCAGTTCCGGGACAGGCCTCATGAACACTGAAGCTTTCTTT. It specifies CAISSGTGLMNTEAFF.

V is TRBV18 and J is TRBJ2-5; TRBD2 aligns across 8 bases. The CDR3 runs to 15 residues. The trim removed 3 bases at V and 4 bases at J, leaving 7 bases unmatched. Germline CDR1 is KGHSH and CDR2 is LQKENI. CDR3 coding DNA: TGTGCCAGCTCACCCGGCGGGAGGTGGGGAGAGACCCAGTACTTC. It encodes CASSPGGRWGETQYF.

The rearrangement uses TRBV7-3 and TRBJ2-1; 11 bases align to TRBD2. V shed 5 bases and J 6 bases; nucleotides not matched to a gene: 3. Per the germline V gene, CDR1 is SGHTA and CDR2 is FQGTGA. The CDR3 runs 14 residues. The CDR3 DNA follows: TGTGCCAGCAGCGCTAGCGGGAGGTTCAATGAGCAGTTCTTC. It is translated as CASSASGRFNEQFF.

This clone was picked up a small number of times. This chain connects TRBV30 to TRBJ2-2; 10 nucleotides agree with TRBD2. The trim removed 1 base at V and 4 bases at J, leaving 6 bases unmatched. The germline V gene has CDR1 GTSNPN and CDR2 SVGIG (reference sequence). This CDR3 is built from 16 residues. The CDR3 here is CAWSGLAGEGTGELFF. The CDR3 region has the DNA TGTGCCTGGAGTGGGCTAGCGGGAGAGGGCACCGGGGAGCTGTTTTTT. The whole variable domain, remainder taken from reference TRBV30 and TRBJ2-2, is SQTIHQWPATLVQPVGSPLSLECTVEGTSNPNLYWYRQAAGRGLQLLFYSVGIGQISSEVPQNLSASRPQDRQFILSSKKLLLSDSGFYLCAWSGLAGEGTGELFFGEGSRLTVL.

The chain is built from TRBV10-3 and TRBJ2-7, with D maybe TRBD2 (6 bases). The CDR3 is 11 amino acids. The V end lost 4 bases, the J end lost 5 bases, and 6 bases lay between the germline ends. Germline V gene data show CDR1 as ENHRY and CDR2 as SYGVKD. The CDR3 is CAISASDEQYF. The CDR3 DNA is TGTGCCATCAGTGCTAGCGACGAGCAGTACTTC.

This rearrangement joins TRBV5-4 to TRBJ1-2, with 7 nucleotides matching TRBD1. V shed 3 bases and J 3 bases; nucleotides not matched to a gene: 5. The germline CDR1 and CDR2 sequences are SGHNT and YYREEE (reference sequence). The CDR3 contains 14 residues. CDR3 DNA sequence: TGTGCCAGCAGCTCCAGGGACAGCTACTATGGCTACACCTTC. Residues: CASSSRDSYYGYTF.